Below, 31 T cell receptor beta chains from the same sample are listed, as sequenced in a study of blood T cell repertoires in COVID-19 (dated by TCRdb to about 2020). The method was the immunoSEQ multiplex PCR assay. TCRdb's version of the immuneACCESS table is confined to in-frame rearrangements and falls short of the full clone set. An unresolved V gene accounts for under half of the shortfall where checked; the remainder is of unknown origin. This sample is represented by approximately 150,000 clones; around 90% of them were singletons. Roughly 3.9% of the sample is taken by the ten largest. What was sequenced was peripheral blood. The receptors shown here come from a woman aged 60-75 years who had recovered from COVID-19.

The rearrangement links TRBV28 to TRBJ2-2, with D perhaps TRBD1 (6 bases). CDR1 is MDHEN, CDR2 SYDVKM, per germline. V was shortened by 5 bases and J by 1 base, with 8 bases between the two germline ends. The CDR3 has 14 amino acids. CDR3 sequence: CASSQGQNTGELFF. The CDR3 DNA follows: TGTGCCAGCAGTCAGGGGCAGAACACCGGGGAGCTGTTTTTT.

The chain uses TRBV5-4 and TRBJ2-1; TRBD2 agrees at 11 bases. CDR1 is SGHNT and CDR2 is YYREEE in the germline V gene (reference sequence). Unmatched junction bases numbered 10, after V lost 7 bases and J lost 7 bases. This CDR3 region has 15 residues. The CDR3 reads CASLRLPSGGNEQFF. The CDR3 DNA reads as TGTGCCAGCCTCCGACTCCCTAGCGGGGGGAATGAGCAGTTCTTC. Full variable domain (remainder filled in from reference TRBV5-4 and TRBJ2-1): ETGVTQSPTHLIKTRGQQVTLRCSSQSGHNTVSWYQQALGQGPQFIFQYYREEENGRGNFPPRFSGLQFPNYSSELNVNALELDDSALYLCASLRLPSGGNEQFFGPGTRLTVL.

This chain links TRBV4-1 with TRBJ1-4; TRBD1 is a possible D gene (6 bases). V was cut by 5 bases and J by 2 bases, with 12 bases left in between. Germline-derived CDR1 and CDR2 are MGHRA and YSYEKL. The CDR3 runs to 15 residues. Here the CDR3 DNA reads TGCGCCAGCAGCATAACAGGGCTCACTAATGAAAAACTGTTTTTT. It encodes CASSITGLTNEKLFF.

CDR3 DNA sequence: TGTGCCAGCAGCGTAGCTCGCGGGAGCACAGATACGCAGTATTTT. Translating it yields CASSVARGSTDTQYF. The chain couples TRBV9 to TRBJ2-3; TRBD2 is a possible D gene (5 bases). V lost 0 bases, J lost 0 bases, and 8 bases lay in between. The CDR3 contains 15 residues. The germline V gene has CDR1 SGDLS and CDR2 YYNGEE. The variable domain in full, completed from reference TRBV9 and TRBJ2-3, reads DSGVTQTPKHLITATGQRVTLRCSPRSGDLSVYWYQQSLDQGLQFLIQYYNGEERAKGNILERFSAQQFPDLHSELNLSSLELGDSALYFCASSVARGSTDTQYFGPGTRLTVL.

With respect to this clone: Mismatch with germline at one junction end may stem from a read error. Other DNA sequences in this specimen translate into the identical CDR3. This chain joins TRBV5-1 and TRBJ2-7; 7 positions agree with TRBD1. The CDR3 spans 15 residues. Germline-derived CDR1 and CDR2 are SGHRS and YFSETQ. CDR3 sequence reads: CASSLVGGQPYEQYF. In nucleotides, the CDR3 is TGCGCCAGCAGCTTGGTTGGGGGACAGCCCTATGAGCAGTACTTC.

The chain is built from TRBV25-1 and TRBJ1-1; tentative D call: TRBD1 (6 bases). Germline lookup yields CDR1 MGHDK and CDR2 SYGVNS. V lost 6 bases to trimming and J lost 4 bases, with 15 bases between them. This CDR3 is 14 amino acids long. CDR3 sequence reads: CASRSSGGITEAFF. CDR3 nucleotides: TGTGCCAGCAGATCCTCGGGGGGCATCACTGAAGCTTTCTTT.

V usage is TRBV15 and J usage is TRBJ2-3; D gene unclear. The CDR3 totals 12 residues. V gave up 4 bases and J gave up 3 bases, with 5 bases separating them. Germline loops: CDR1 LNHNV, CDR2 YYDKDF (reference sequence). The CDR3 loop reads CATSTRTDTQYF. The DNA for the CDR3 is TGTGCCACCAGCACCCGGACAGATACGCAGTATTTT.

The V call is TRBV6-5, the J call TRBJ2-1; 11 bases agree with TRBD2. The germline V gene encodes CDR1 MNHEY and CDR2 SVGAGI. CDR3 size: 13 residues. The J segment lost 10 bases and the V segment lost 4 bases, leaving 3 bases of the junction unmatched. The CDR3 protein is CASSWGLAAEQFF. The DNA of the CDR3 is TGTGCCAGCAGTTGGGGACTAGCGGCCGAGCAGTTCTTC.

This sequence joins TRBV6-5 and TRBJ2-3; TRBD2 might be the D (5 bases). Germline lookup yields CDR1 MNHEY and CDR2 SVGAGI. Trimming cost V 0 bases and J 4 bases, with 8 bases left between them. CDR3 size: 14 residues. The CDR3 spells CASSYSMRADTQYF. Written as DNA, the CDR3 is TGTGCCAGCAGTTACTCGATGAGGGCAGATACGCAGTATTTT.

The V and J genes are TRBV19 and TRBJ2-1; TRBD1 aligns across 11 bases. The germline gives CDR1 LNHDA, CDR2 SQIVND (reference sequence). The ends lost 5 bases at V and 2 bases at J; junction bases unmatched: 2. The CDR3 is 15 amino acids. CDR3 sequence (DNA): TGTGCCAGTAGTGCGGGACAGGGGGCCTACAATGAGCAGTTCTTC. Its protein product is CASSAGQGAYNEQFF.

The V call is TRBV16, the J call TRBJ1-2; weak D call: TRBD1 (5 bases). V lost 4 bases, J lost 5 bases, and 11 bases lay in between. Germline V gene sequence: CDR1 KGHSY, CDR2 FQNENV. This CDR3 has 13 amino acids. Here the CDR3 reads CASSRGSTYGYTF. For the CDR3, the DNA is TGTGCCAGCAGCCGGGGCAGCACATATGGCTACACCTTC.

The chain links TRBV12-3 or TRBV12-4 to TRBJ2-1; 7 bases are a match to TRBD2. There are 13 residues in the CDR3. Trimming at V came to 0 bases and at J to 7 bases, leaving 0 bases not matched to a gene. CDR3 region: CASSLAGGNEQFF. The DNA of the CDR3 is TGTGCCAGCAGTTTAGCGGGGGGGAATGAGCAGTTCTTC.

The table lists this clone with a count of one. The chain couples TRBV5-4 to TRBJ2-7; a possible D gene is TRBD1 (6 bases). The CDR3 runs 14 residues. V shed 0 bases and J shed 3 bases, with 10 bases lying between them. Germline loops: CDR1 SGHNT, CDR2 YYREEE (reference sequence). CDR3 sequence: CASSLGAQGYEQYF. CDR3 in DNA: TGTGCCAGCAGCTTGGGGGCACAGGGCTACGAGCAGTACTTC.

This chain's CDR3 is CASSAHGLAGGGYTQYF. The CDR3 coding sequence is TGTGCCAGCAGCGCCCACGGACTAGCGGGGGGGGGATATACGCAGTATTTT. J is TRBJ2-3 and V is TRBV9; 15 nucleotides match TRBD2. The CDR3 spans 17 residues. The V gene's germline CDR1 is SGDLS and CDR2 YYNGEE. The V gene end was trimmed by 3 bases and the J gene end by 7 bases; junction bases not matched to a gene: 9.

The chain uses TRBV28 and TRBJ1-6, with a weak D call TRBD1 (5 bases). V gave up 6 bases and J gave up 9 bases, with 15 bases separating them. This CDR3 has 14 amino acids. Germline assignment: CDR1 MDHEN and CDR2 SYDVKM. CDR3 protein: CASSPSGIGSPLHF. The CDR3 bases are TGTGCCAGCAGCCCTTCAGGGATCGGTTCACCCCTCCACTTT.

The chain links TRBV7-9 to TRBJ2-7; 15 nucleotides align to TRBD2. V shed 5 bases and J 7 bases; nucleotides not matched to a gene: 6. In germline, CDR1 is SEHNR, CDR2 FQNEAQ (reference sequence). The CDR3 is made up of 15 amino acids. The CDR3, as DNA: TGTGCCAGCAGCGCCCCGGGACTAGCGGGGGGAGAGCAGTACTTC. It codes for CASSAPGLAGGEQYF.

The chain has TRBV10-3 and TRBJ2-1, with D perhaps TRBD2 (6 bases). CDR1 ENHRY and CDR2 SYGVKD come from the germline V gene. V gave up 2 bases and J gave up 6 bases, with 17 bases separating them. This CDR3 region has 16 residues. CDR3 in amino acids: CAISEPGESTLNEQFF. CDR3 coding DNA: TGTGCCATCAGTGAGCCGGGGGAGTCGACACTCAATGAGCAGTTCTTC.

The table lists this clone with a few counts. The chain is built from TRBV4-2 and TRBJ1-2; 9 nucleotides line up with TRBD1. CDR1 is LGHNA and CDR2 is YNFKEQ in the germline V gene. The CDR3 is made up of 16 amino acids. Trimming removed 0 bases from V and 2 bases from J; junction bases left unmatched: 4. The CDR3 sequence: CASSQDAGQGNYGYTF. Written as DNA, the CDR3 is TGTGCCAGCAGCCAAGACGCGGGACAGGGAAACTATGGCTACACCTTC.

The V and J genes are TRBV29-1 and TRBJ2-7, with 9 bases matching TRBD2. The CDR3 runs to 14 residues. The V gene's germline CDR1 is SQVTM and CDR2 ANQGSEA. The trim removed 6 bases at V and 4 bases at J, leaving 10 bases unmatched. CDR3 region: CSVGYLAGHYEQYF. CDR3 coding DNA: TGCAGCGTCGGCTATCTAGCGGGACATTACGAGCAGTACTTC.

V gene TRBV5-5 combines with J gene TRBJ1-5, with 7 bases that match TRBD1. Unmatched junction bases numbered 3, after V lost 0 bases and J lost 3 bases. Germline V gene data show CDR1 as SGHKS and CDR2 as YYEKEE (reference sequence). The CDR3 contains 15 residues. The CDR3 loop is CASSLATGDNQPQHF. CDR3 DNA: TGTGCCAGCAGCTTGGCCACAGGGGACAATCAGCCCCAGCATTTT.

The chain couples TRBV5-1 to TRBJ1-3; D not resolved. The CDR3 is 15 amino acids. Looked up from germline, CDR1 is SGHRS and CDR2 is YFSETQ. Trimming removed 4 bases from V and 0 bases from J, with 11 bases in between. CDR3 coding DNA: TGCGCCAGCAGCCCCCAAGTCAGCTCTGGAAACACCATATATTTT. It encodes CASSPQVSSGNTIYF.

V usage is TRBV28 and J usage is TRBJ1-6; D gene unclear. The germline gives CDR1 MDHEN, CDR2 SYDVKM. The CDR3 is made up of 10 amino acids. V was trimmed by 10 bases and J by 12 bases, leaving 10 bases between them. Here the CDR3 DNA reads TGTGCCACCGGAGGTGGACCCCTCCACTTT. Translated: CATGGGPLHF.

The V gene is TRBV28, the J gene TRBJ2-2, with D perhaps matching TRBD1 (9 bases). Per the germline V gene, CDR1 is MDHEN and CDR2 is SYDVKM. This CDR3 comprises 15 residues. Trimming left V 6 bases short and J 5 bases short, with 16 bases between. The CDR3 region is CASSTGGGRTGELFF. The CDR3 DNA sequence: TGTGCCAGCAGCACAGGGGGCGGGAGGACCGGGGAGCTGTTTTTT.

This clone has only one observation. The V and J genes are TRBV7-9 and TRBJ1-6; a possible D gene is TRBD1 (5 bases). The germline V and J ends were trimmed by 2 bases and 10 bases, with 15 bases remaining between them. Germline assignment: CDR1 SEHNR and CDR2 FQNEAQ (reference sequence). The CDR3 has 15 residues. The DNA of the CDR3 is TGTGCCAGCAGCTTAACCGGAGGGGTTGGATCACCCCTCCACTTT. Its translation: CASSLTGGVGSPLHF.

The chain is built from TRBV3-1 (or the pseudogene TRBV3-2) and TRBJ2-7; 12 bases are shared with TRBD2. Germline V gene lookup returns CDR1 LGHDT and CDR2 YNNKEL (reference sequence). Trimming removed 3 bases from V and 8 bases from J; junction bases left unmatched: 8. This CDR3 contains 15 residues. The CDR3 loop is CASSQASGGAAQQYF. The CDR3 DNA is TGTGCCAGCAGCCAGGCTAGCGGGGGGGCCGCACAGCAGTACTTC.

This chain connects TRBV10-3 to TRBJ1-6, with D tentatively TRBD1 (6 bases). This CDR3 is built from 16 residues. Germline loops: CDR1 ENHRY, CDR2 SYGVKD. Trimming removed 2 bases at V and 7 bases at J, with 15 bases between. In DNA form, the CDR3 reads TGTGCCATCAGTGAGGGTGGGGGACAATTGAATTCACCCCTCCACTTT. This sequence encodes CAISEGGGQLNSPLHF.

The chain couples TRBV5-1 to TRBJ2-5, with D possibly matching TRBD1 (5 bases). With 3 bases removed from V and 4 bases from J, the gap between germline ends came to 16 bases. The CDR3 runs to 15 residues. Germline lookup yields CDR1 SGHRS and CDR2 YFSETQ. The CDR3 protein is CASSSTGTLRETQYF. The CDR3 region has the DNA TGCGCCAGCAGCTCCACAGGTACACTGAGAGAGACCCAGTACTTC. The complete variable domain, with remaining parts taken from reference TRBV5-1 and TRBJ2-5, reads KAGVTQTPRYLIKTRGQQVTLSCSPISGHRSVSWYQQTPGQGLQFLFEYFSETQRNKGNFPGRFSGRQFSNSRSEMNVSTLELGDSALYLCASSSTGTLRETQYFGPGTRLLVL.

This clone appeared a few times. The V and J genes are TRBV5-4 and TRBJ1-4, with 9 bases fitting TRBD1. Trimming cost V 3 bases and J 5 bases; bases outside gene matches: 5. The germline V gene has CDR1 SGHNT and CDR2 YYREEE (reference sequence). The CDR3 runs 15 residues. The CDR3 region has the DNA TGTGCCAGCAGCTCGCCCGGGACAGGGAATGAAAAACTGTTTTTT. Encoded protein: CASSSPGTGNEKLFF.

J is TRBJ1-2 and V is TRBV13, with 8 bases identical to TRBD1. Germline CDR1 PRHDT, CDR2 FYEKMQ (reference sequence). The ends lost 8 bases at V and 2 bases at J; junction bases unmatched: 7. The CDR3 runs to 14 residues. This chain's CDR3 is CASQLRGRNYGYTF. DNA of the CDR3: TGTGCCAGCCAACTCAGGGGGCGCAACTATGGCTACACCTTC.

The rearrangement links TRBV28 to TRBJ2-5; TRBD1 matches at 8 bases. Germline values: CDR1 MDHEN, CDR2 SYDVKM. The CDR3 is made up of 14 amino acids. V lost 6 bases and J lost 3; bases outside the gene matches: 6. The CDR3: CASSYTTGEETQYF. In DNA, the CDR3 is TGTGCCAGCAGCTATACGACAGGGGAAGAGACCCAGTACTTC. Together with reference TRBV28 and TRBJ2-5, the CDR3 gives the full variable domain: DVKVTQSSRYLVKRTGEKVFLECVQDMDHENMFWYRQDPGLGLRLIYFSYDVKMKEKGDIPEGYSVSREKKERFSLILESASTNQTSMYLCASSYTTGEETQYFGPGTRLLVL.

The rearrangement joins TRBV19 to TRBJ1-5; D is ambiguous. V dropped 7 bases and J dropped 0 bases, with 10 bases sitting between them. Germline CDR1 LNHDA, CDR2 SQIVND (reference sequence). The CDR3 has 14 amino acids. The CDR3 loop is CASKRGSSNQPQHF. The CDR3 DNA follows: TGTGCCAGTAAAAGAGGATCTAGCAATCAGCCCCAGCATTTT.